Each of the 18 T cell receptor beta chains below was sequenced from the same sample in a study of Graves' ophthalmopathy and Graves' hyperthyroidism. Amplified TCR beta CDR3 regions were obtained using RNA transcripts as template. RT-PCR with HTBI primers came first, then second-round multiplex PCR. One entry per CDR3 protein results from TCRdb running MiXCR on the multiplex PCR reads. The table shows more than 1,000,000 distinct CDR3 sequences, with 35% to 40% occurring only once. The sequenced material came from peripheral blood or thyroid tissue (not recorded which). Receptors originate from an adult man with Graves' hyperthyroidism.

This clonotype was seen a few times. The gene calls are TRBV5-6 and TRBJ2-7; possibly TRBD2 for D (6 bases). The CDR3 extends over 16 amino acids. The germline gives CDR1 SGHDT, CDR2 YYEEEE. The germline V and J ends were trimmed by 4 bases and 3 bases, with 20 bases remaining between them. The CDR3 loop is CASSRTRGGVGYEQYF. In nucleotides, the CDR3 is TGTGCCAGCAGCAGAACTCGGGGCGGGGTGGGCTACGAGCAGTACTTC.

This clonotype was observed many times. The gene calls are TRBV7-9 and TRBJ1-1; TRBD1 is a possible D gene (6 bases). Trimming removed 2 bases at V and 5 bases at J, with 15 bases between. The CDR3 has 15 residues. The germline gives CDR1 SEHNR, CDR2 FQNEAQ (reference sequence). As DNA, the CDR3 is TGTGCCAGCAGCTTAACAGGGACCGCGGGGACTGAAGCTTTCTTT. Its protein is CASSLTGTAGTEAFF. Full variable domain (remainder filled in from reference TRBV7-9 and TRBJ1-1): DTGVSQNPRHKITKRGQNVTFRCDPISEHNRLYWYRQTLGQGPEFLTYFQNEAQLEKSRLLSDRFSAERPKGSFSTLEIQRTEQGDSAMYLCASSLTGTAGTEAFFGQGTRLTVV.

Of note for this clonotype: A much larger clone lies a single base off, so this may be a read error. The gene calls are TRBV9 and TRBJ1-1; the D is unclear. The CDR3 has 14 residues. Germline CDR1 reads SGDLS; CDR2 reads YYNGEE. The V and J ends lost 1 base and 4 bases respectively, with 11 bases between them. As DNA, the CDR3 is TGTGCCAGCAGCGTACCCCATGGATCCACTGAAGCTTTCTTT. Protein sequence: CASSVPHGSTEAFF.

This clonotype was seen a handful of times. Since a much larger clone is just one base distant, this may be a read error. The V and J genes are TRBV6-5 and TRBJ2-5; a possible D gene is TRBD1 (5 bases). This CDR3 has 12 residues. The V end lost 6 bases, the J end lost 2 bases, and 7 bases lay between the germline ends. Germline V gene sequence: CDR1 MNHEY, CDR2 SVGAGI. CDR3 loop: CASRKGQETQYF. In nucleotides, the CDR3 is TGTGCCAGCAGAAAGGGGCAAGAGACCCAGTACTTC.

This clonotype was found a few times. The chain links TRBV20-1 to TRBJ2-2; 7 positions agree with TRBD2. There are 14 residues in the CDR3. Germline loops: CDR1 DFQATT, CDR2 SNEGSKA (reference sequence). The V gene end was trimmed by 1 base and the J gene end by 6 bases; junction bases not matched to a gene: 5. The CDR3: CSARATSAAGELFF. The CDR3 region has the DNA TGCAGTGCTAGAGCTACTAGCGCGGCCGGGGAGCTGTTTTTT.

The table lists this clonotype with a few counts. This sequence joins TRBV14 and TRBJ2-2; TRBD1 agrees at 8 bases. The germline gives CDR1 SGHDN, CDR2 FVKESK. Losses at the gene ends were 5 bases for V and 2 bases for J; bases not matched to a gene: 7. The CDR3 extends over 16 amino acids. CDR3 DNA: TGTGCCAGCAGCTATAGGACAGGGCAAAACACCGGGGAGCTGTTTTTT. It translates to CASSYRTGQNTGELFF.

The rearrangement uses TRBV18 and TRBJ1-2; D is ambiguous. The CDR3 spans 14 residues. The germline V gene has CDR1 KGHSH and CDR2 LQKENI. The ends were cut back, 0 bases at V and 4 bases at J, with 9 bases in the middle. The CDR3 sequence is CASSPPLGGYGYTF. CDR3 nucleotide sequence: TGTGCCAGCTCACCACCGTTGGGTGGCTATGGCTACACCTTC.

Only a few counts were recorded for this clonotype. The V and J genes are TRBV25-1 and TRBJ2-1; possible D gene TRBD2, 6 bases. Germline loops: CDR1 MGHDK, CDR2 SYGVNS. The CDR3 is 13 amino acids. With 7 bases removed from V and 5 bases from J, the gap between germline ends came to 12 bases. Here the CDR3 DNA reads TGTGCCAGCACTTGGAGGGGCAACAATGAGCAGTTCTTC. This encodes CASTWRGNNEQFF.

This clonotype was counted a single time. The rearrangement links TRBV7-2 to TRBJ1-6, with 7 positions matching TRBD1. The CDR3 is 13 amino acids. CDR1 SGHTA and CDR2 FQGNSA come from the germline V gene. Trimming took 1 base from V and 16 from J; bases not matched to a gene: 7. CDR3 sequence reads: CASSLETGQFLHF. Written as DNA, the CDR3 is TGTGCCAGCAGCTTAGAGACAGGGCAGTTTCTCCACTTT.

This chain joins TRBV20-1 and TRBJ2-7, with a weak D call TRBD1 (7 bases). V gave up 1 base and J gave up 2 bases, with 18 bases separating them. CDR1 and CDR2 (germline): DFQATT, SNEGSKA (reference sequence). The CDR3 is made up of 16 amino acids. CDR3 amino acids: CSARVGGTARPYEQYF. The CDR3 DNA follows: TGCAGTGCTAGAGTTGGGGGGACAGCGCGACCCTACGAGCAGTACTTC.

This clonotype was observed at least ten times. This sequence joins TRBV20-1 and TRBJ1-5; D not resolved. Germline V gene lookup returns CDR1 DFQATT and CDR2 SNEGSKA (reference sequence). The CDR3 consists of 13 residues. Trimming stripped 4 bases from V and 4 bases from J, with 11 bases between. CDR3 protein: CSANFGQNQPQHF. The CDR3 DNA reads TGCAGTGCTAACTTTGGGCAGAATCAGCCCCAGCATTTT.

The DNA for the CDR3 is TGCAGTGCTTATCCCGGGACAGGAGCCTACGAGCAGTACTTC. Residues: CSAYPGTGAYEQYF. This sequence joins TRBV20-1 and TRBJ2-7, with TRBD1 identical over 8 bases. Per germline, CDR1 DFQATT and CDR2 SNEGSKA (reference sequence). V trimming: 5 bases; J trimming: 2 bases; junction bases outside the gene matches: 8. The CDR3 is 14 residues long.

The chain has TRBV25-1 and TRBJ1-3; 10 bases align to TRBD1. The V segment lost 4 bases and the J segment 2 bases; nucleotides outside the gene matches: 11. Germline V gives CDR1 MGHDK, CDR2 SYGVNS. CDR3 length: 18 amino acids. The CDR3 loop reads CASSGTGTGDLTGNTIYF. The CDR3 nucleotides are TGTGCCAGCAGTGGTACCGGGACAGGGGACCTGACTGGAAACACCATATATTTT.

This clonotype was recorded at least ten times. The rearrangement links TRBV6-6 to TRBJ1-5; D is possibly TRBD1 (6 bases). This CDR3 has 14 residues. Germline V lookup: CDR1 MNHNY, CDR2 SVGAGI (reference sequence). V lost 6 bases, J lost 3 bases, and 12 bases lay in between. The CDR3 nucleotides are TGTGCCAGCAGCCTACAGGGACCCAATCAGCCCCAGCATTTT. This sequence encodes CASSLQGPNQPQHF.

This clonotype was found a few times. The chain links TRBV14 to TRBJ2-2; 9 nucleotides align to TRBD1. CDR1 is SGHDN, CDR2 FVKESK, per germline. V lost 3 bases to trimming and J lost 4 bases; unmatched junction nucleotides: 6. The CDR3 has 16 amino acids. The CDR3 nucleotides are TGTGCCAGCAGCCAGAGGACAGGGGAGGCCACCGGGGAGCTGTTTTTT. Translated, it gives CASSQRTGEATGELFF.

The sample holds many counts of this clonotype. The V and J genes are TRBV20-1 and TRBJ1-5; D uncertain. The CDR3 covers 14 residues. Germline V CDR1 and CDR2: DFQATT, SNEGSKA (reference sequence). Trimming left V 3 bases short and J 5 bases short, with 14 bases between. The CDR3 DNA is TGCAGTGCTAGTCGGGAGGGCCCCTATCAGCCCCAGCATTTT. Translated: CSASREGPYQPQHF.

This clonotype was recorded once. This may be a read error, as it is one base from a much larger clone. V gene TRBV5-1 combines with J gene TRBJ2-7, with D perhaps matching TRBD2 (6 bases). The germline V gene has CDR1 SGHRS and CDR2 YFSETQ. This CDR3 has 13 amino acids. The CDR3 loop is CASRFNSGDEHYF. The DNA of the CDR3 is TGCGCCAGCAGATTCAATTCGGGAGACGAGCATTACTTC.

The sample holds many counts of this clonotype. J is TRBJ1-6 and V is TRBV20-1, with unresolved D. Trimming pared 3 bases from V and 10 bases from J, leaving 13 bases between. CDR1 and CDR2 from the germline V gene are DFQATT and SNEGSKA (reference sequence). The length of the CDR3 is 13 residues. The CDR3 DNA reads as TGCAGTGCTAGGTTTAGGGTGAGATCACCCCTCCACTTT. Protein product: CSARFRVRSPLHF.